This entry lists 3 T cell receptor beta chains sequenced from one sample in a study of T cells after yellow fever vaccination. Using its own MiXCR run on the 5' RACE reads, TCRdb lists one record per CDR3 protein. The profile shows about 170,000 distinct CDR3 sequences, approximately 11% of them singletons. This specimen was CD8+ T cells sorted from PBMCs, taken 15 days after the yellow fever booster vaccination. Receptors originate from a man aged 18 to 29 who received the YFV17D yellow fever vaccine.

The chain couples TRBV12-3 or TRBV12-4 to TRBJ2-3; 9 bases align to TRBD2. This CDR3 region has 17 residues. With V trimmed by 1 base and J by 5 bases, 10 bases remained unmatched. The CDR3 is CASSLVGGGASGDTQYF. In DNA, the CDR3 is TGTGCCAGCAGTTTAGTCGGCGGGGGGGCCTCGGGAGATACGCAGTATTTT.

This rearrangement joins TRBV20-1 to TRBJ1-3; no clear D. Germline CDR1 reads DFQATT; CDR2 reads SNEGSKA (reference sequence). The CDR3 covers 14 residues. With 0 bases removed from V and 0 bases from J, the gap between germline ends came to 6 bases. In nucleotides, the CDR3 is TGCAGTGCTAGAGAACTGCGCTCTGGAAACACCATATATTTT. Its protein product is CSARELRSGNTIYF.

This clonotype appeared many times. The CDR3 loop reads CASLNPGSGNEKLFF. The CDR3 coding sequence is TGCGCCAGCCTAAACCCCGGGTCAGGTAATGAAAAACTGTTTTTT. The chain has TRBV4-1 and TRBJ1-4; D not resolved. V was trimmed by 8 bases and J by 4 bases, leaving 17 bases between them. The CDR3 spans 15 residues. Germline V gene data show CDR1 as MGHRA and CDR2 as YSYEKL.